One sample yielded the 29 T cell receptor beta chains listed below, sequenced in a study of T-cell memory formation after mild COVID-19. Each CDR3 protein is one row after TCRdb ran MiXCR on the 5' RACE reads. The sample has some 330,000 distinct CDR3 sequences; 20% to 25% are singletons. Sequences were obtained from PBMCs or a T cell subset sorted from them (not recorded which). These TCRs come from an adult woman who had mild COVID-19 (a few samples of this study predate the infection). Cell type and time point are not known.

This chain uses TRBV5-6 with TRBJ1-3; D is unclear. This CDR3 has 14 amino acids. Per the germline V gene, CDR1 is SGHDT and CDR2 is YYEEEE. V was cut by 0 bases and J by 2 bases, with 6 bases left in between. CDR3 loop: CASSLARAGNTIYF. CDR3 nucleotides: TGTGCCAGCAGCTTGGCGAGGGCTGGAAACACCATATATTTT.

The rearrangement uses TRBV28 and TRBJ2-4, with TRBD2 matching over 7 bases. From germline, CDR1 is MDHEN and CDR2 SYDVKM. The ends lost 7 bases at V and 0 bases at J; junction bases unmatched: 3. This CDR3 is built from 14 residues. CDR3 region: CASTLAVAKNIQYF. In nucleotides, the CDR3 is TGTGCCAGCACCCTAGCGGTAGCCAAAAACATTCAGTACTTC.

The chain joins TRBV12-3 or TRBV12-4 to TRBJ2-5; D not resolved. V gave up 3 bases and J gave up 4 bases, with 6 bases separating them. The CDR3 runs to 12 residues. CDR3 bases: TGTGCCAGCAGTTTTTCAATAGAGACCCAGTACTTC. Residues: CASSFSIETQYF.

The CDR3 coding sequence is TGTGCCAGCAGCGCGAAGGCGGGGGGGCCCGGCGGCTCCTACAATGAGCAGTTCTTC. Translated, it gives CASSAKAGGPGGSYNEQFF. V is TRBV7-8 and J is TRBJ2-1, with 9 bases fitting TRBD2. Germline V gene data show CDR1 as SGHVS and CDR2 as FQNEAQ. Unmatched junction bases numbered 14, after V lost 5 bases and J lost 0 bases. The CDR3 has 19 amino acids.

This clonotype occurred many times. The DNA of the CDR3 is TGTGCCAGCTCCCCTAAGGTTGGCGGTTCCGGGGAGCTGTTTTTT. Its protein product is CASSPKVGGSGELFF. V and J are TRBV18 and TRBJ2-2; no clear D gene. Trimming took 6 bases from V and 6 from J, leaving 17 bases between them. Germline CDR1 KGHSH, CDR2 LQKENI. The CDR3 length is 15 residues.

J is TRBJ2-5 and V is TRBV7-9; D may be TRBD1 (5 bases). CDR3 size: 15 residues. V was clipped by 1 base and J by 5 bases, with 14 bases between them. The germline V gene has CDR1 SEHNR and CDR2 FQNEAQ (reference sequence). The CDR3 is CASSLVNRILETQYF. The CDR3 DNA follows: TGTGCCAGCAGCTTAGTGAACAGGATACTGGAGACCCAGTACTTC. The variable domain in full, with the rest retrieved from reference TRBV7-9 and TRBJ2-5, is DTGVSQNPRHKITKRGQNVTFRCDPISEHNRLYWYRQTLGQGPEFLTYFQNEAQLEKSRLLSDRFSAERPKGSFSTLEIQRTEQGDSAMYLCASSLVNRILETQYFGPGTRLLVL.

The chain has TRBV3-1 and TRBJ2-2, with D unresolved. The CDR3 is 15 amino acids. Germline CDR1 LGHDT, CDR2 YNNKEL (reference sequence). V lost 0 bases and J lost 5, with 10 bases in between. CDR3 bases: TGTGCCAGCAGCCAAGATTGGGCAGCTACCGGGGAGCTGTTTTTT. Translated: CASSQDWAATGELFF.

The chain couples TRBV19 to TRBJ1-1; D gene ambiguous. The length of the CDR3 is 12 residues. Germline assignment: CDR1 LNHDA and CDR2 SQIVND (reference sequence). V lost 3 bases, J lost 10 bases, and 12 bases lay in between. CDR3 coding DNA: TGTGCCAGTAGTATTTTCCAACGGGGAGCTTTCTTT. It codes for CASSIFQRGAFF.

V and J are TRBV5-1 and TRBJ2-1; weak D call: TRBD1 (5 bases). Germline V gives CDR1 SGHRS, CDR2 YFSETQ. The V gene lost 0 bases and the J gene lost 2 bases, with 15 bases spanning the gap. The CDR3 sequence is 17 residues long. CDR3: CASSLGAVQGPYNEQFF. The CDR3 bases are TGCGCCAGCAGCTTGGGGGCCGTGCAGGGCCCCTACAATGAGCAGTTCTTC.

This clonotype came up a few times. The rearrangement links TRBV9 to TRBJ2-7; TRBD1 aligns across 8 bases. CDR3 length equals 15 residues. V gave up 3 bases and J gave up 5 bases; unmatched junction bases: 10. Germline CDR1 is SGDLS and CDR2 is YYNGEE. CDR3 coding DNA: TGTGCCAGCAGCGCTGACGGACAGGGTCGGAACGAGCAGTACTTC. Translating it yields CASSADGQGRNEQYF.

The chain uses TRBV30 and TRBJ2-2; TRBD1 is a possible D gene (5 bases). V gave up 3 bases and J gave up 3 bases, with 14 bases separating them. Germline CDR1 is GTSNPN and CDR2 is SVGIG (reference sequence). This CDR3 spans 15 amino acids. CDR3 protein: CAWRGQGVDTGELFF. As DNA, the CDR3 is TGTGCCTGGAGGGGGCAGGGTGTGGACACCGGGGAGCTGTTTTTT.

The chain joins TRBV12-3 or TRBV12-4 to TRBJ2-6, with D possibly called TRBD1 or TRBD2 (5 bases each). This CDR3 comprises 17 residues. Between the trimmed V and J ends, which lost 3 bases and 0 bases, there was a span of 12 bases. The CDR3, as DNA: TGTGCCAGCAGTTTCATCCCGGGACGCTCTGGGGCCAACGTCCTGACTTTC. Encoded protein: CASSFIPGRSGANVLTF.

V and J are TRBV7-9 and TRBJ1-2, with 7 bases aligning to TRBD1. V trimming: 1 base; J trimming: 7 bases; junction bases outside the gene matches: 6. Per germline, CDR1 SEHNR and CDR2 FQNEAQ (reference sequence). The CDR3 extends over 14 amino acids. The CDR3 loop reads CASSLDVDRAGYTF. The DNA for the CDR3 is TGTGCCAGCAGCTTAGATGTCGACAGGGCTGGCTACACCTTC.

This clonotype was seen only a few times. V gene TRBV12-3 or TRBV12-4 combines with J gene TRBJ2-5; TRBD2 might be the D (6 bases). Trimming took off 3 bases at V and 2 bases at J, with 13 bases between the two ends. The CDR3 runs to 15 residues. CDR3 sequence: CASSFGAGSQETQYF. CDR3 nucleotide sequence: TGTGCCAGCAGTTTCGGGGCGGGGTCACAAGAGACCCAGTACTTC.

This clonotype has at least ten counts. CDR3 in DNA: TGTGCCAGTAGATCGACAGGGAGCTCCTACGAGCAGTACTTC. It is translated as CASRSTGSSYEQYF. The J gene is TRBJ2-7, the V gene TRBV19, with 7 bases that match TRBD1. V lost 6 bases and J lost 0; bases outside the gene matches: 5. Germline V gene lookup returns CDR1 LNHDA and CDR2 SQIVND (reference sequence). The CDR3 is made up of 14 amino acids.

The chain uses TRBV7-2 and TRBJ1-2, with TRBD1 as a possible D gene (6 bases). Germline loops: CDR1 SGHTA, CDR2 FQGNSA. The V end was cut by 4 bases, the J end by 0 bases, with 12 bases between. The CDR3 is made up of 15 amino acids. CDR3 region: CASSSPGEANYGYTF. CDR3 nucleotides: TGTGCCAGCAGCTCGCCAGGGGAAGCTAACTATGGCTACACCTTC.

V and J are TRBV3-1 and TRBJ1-2; D perhaps matches TRBD1 (6 bases). Trimming took 1 base from V and 4 from J, leaving 13 bases between them. The length of the CDR3 is 15 residues. Looked up from germline, CDR1 is LGHDT and CDR2 is YNNKEL (reference sequence). DNA of the CDR3: TGTGCCAGCAGCCAAGGATCAGGGGTGGGCTATGGCTACACCTTC. Its translation is CASSQGSGVGYGYTF.

The V call is TRBV30, the J call TRBJ2-2, with 9 bases aligning to TRBD1. V was clipped by 0 bases and J by 4 bases; unmatched bases: 6. CDR1 and CDR2 from the germline V gene are GTSNPN and SVGIG (reference sequence). This CDR3 region has 16 residues. CDR3 DNA sequence: TGTGCCTGGAGTGTACGGACAGGGGCCTCCACCGGGGAGCTGTTTTTT. Translated: CAWSVRTGASTGELFF.

This clonotype has only a few counts. CDR3 sequence: CASSSGQGPAFPLHF. DNA of the CDR3: TGTGCCAGCAGCTCAGGACAGGGCCCCGCTTTTCCCCTCCACTTT. This chain uses TRBV7-9 with TRBJ1-6; TRBD1 agrees at 8 bases. Germline CDR1 and CDR2: SEHNR and FQNEAQ (reference sequence). Unmatched junction bases numbered 12, after V lost 4 bases and J lost 13 bases. The CDR3 is 15 amino acids.

This clonotype was counted only a few times. The chain recombines TRBV12-3 or TRBV12-4 with TRBJ1-6; D possibly corresponds to TRBD1 (5 bases). The CDR3 runs to 15 residues. Trimming pared 6 bases from V and 4 bases from J, leaving 13 bases between. The CDR3 here is CASSLGGTYNSPLHF. CDR3 DNA sequence: TGTGCCAGCAGCCTAGGTGGGACTTATAATTCACCCCTCCACTTT.

This clonotype was counted only a few times. The V gene is TRBV7-9, the J gene TRBJ2-7; TRBD2 is a possible D gene (6 bases). Trimming pared 4 bases from V and 7 bases from J, leaving 20 bases between. The germline V gene has CDR1 SEHNR and CDR2 FQNEAQ (reference sequence). This CDR3 contains 15 residues. CDR3: CASSSPLAPPNEQYF. As DNA, the CDR3 is TGTGCCAGCAGCTCCCCACTAGCTCCTCCCAATGAGCAGTACTTC.

The chain recombines TRBV30 with TRBJ2-3, with 7 bases identical to TRBD1. CDR1 and CDR2 from the germline V gene are GTSNPN and SVGIG (reference sequence). J gave up 3 bases and V 4 bases, and 4 bases lay outside the gene matches. The CDR3 sequence is 13 residues long. CDR3: CAWILTGTDTQYF. CDR3 in DNA: TGTGCCTGGATCTTGACAGGGACAGATACGCAGTATTTT. Combining the CDR3 with reference TRBV30 and TRBJ2-3 gives the whole variable domain SQTIHQWPATLVQPVGSPLSLECTVEGTSNPNLYWYRQAAGRGLQLLFYSVGIGQISSEVPQNLSASRPQDRQFILSSKKLLLSDSGFYLCAWILTGTDTQYFGPGTRLTVL.

This clonotype was observed at least ten times. The chain joins TRBV12-3 or TRBV12-4 to TRBJ2-5; TRBD2 agrees at 14 bases. V lost 4 bases, J lost 5 bases, and 9 bases stayed unmatched. There are 17 residues in the CDR3. The CDR3 region is CASSSGLAGGGWETQYF. The CDR3 DNA reads TGTGCCAGCAGTTCAGGACTAGCGGGGGGAGGCTGGGAGACCCAGTACTTC.

The rearrangement uses TRBV25-1 and TRBJ1-5; D is unresolved. The ends were cut back, 5 bases at V and 0 bases at J, with 8 bases in the middle. Germline assignment: CDR1 MGHDK and CDR2 SYGVNS. The CDR3 sequence is 14 residues long. The CDR3 reads CASSPEHSNQPQHF. The CDR3 nucleotides are TGTGCCAGCAGTCCGGAACATAGCAATCAGCCCCAGCATTTT.

J is TRBJ2-3 and V is TRBV5-1, with D perhaps TRBD1 or TRBD2 (5 bases each). The V and J ends lost 3 bases and 0 bases respectively, with 14 bases between them. Germline assignment: CDR1 SGHRS and CDR2 YFSETQ. This CDR3 is built from 16 residues. The CDR3: CASSYLRDGSTDTQYF. CDR3 nucleotides: TGCGCCAGCAGCTACCTACGGGACGGTAGCACAGATACGCAGTATTTT.

The chain joins TRBV5-1 to TRBJ2-7; the match to TRBD2 covers 11 bases. Trimming removed 0 bases from V and 3 bases from J; junction bases left unmatched: 14. CDR1 SGHRS and CDR2 YFSETQ come from the germline V gene. The CDR3 is 19 amino acids. The CDR3 DNA sequence: TGCGCCAGCAGCTTGGTAACACTAGCGGGAGCCTCGGGTAGCTACGAGCAGTACTTC. Translation: CASSLVTLAGASGSYEQYF. The complete variable domain, with remaining parts taken from reference TRBV5-1 and TRBJ2-7, reads KAGVTQTPRYLIKTRGQQVTLSCSPISGHRSVSWYQQTPGQGLQFLFEYFSETQRNKGNFPGRFSGRQFSNSRSEMNVSTLELGDSALYLCASSLVTLAGASGSYEQYFGPGTRLTVT.

The CDR3 is CASSVEGLAGVVEQFF. In DNA form, the CDR3 reads TGTGCCAGCAGCGTCGAGGGACTAGCGGGAGTGGTTGAGCAGTTCTTC. The rearrangement joins TRBV9 to TRBJ2-1, with 14 bases matching TRBD2. The CDR3 loop spans 16 amino acids. Trimming took 2 bases from V and 9 from J; bases not matched to a gene: 7. Germline values: CDR1 SGDLS, CDR2 YYNGEE.

V gene TRBV7-9 combines with J gene TRBJ2-3; 7 bases are shared with TRBD2. The ends lost 0 bases at V and 1 base at J; junction bases unmatched: 1. The CDR3 is 15 amino acids. The germline gives CDR1 SEHNR, CDR2 FQNEAQ (reference sequence). CDR3 in amino acids: CASSLAGLRTDTQYF. The CDR3, as DNA: TGTGCCAGCAGCTTAGCGGGACTACGCACAGATACGCAGTATTTT.

The chain joins TRBV29-1 to TRBJ2-1; perhaps TRBD2 as D (6 bases). The CDR3 sequence is 12 residues long. Germline V gives CDR1 SQVTM, CDR2 ANQGSEA. V lost 4 bases to trimming and J lost 9 bases, with 13 bases between them. CDR3 sequence: CSVAVLGGEQFF. CDR3 coding DNA: TGCAGCGTTGCGGTTTTGGGGGGTGAGCAGTTCTTC.